The sequence of this T cell receptor beta chain was determined in a study of CXCR3-negative and CXCR3-positive naive CD8 T cells. Study-level results: In CXCR3-positive naive cells, the TRB CDR3s were more hydrophobic than in CXCR3-negative naive cells.

As to this clonotype: Its cognate antigen is unknown.

Libraries of TRB cDNA were made by 5' RACE and carried UMIs. TCRdb re-called the 5' RACE reads and catalogs CDR3 proteins one per entry, DNA excluded. The sample's table shows around 61,000 distinct CDR3 sequences. In germline, CDR1 is LGHNA, CDR2 YSLEER. The CDR3 consists of 16 residues. The rearrangement uses TRBV4-3 and TRBJ2-7; no DNA is available, so the TRBD1 call from TCRdb remains unchecked. Sequencing was performed on naive CXCR3+ CD8+ T cells from blood. The subset here: CD45RO-CCR7+CD27+CD95- naive CD8+ T cells expressing CXCR3 (TNR3+). This receptor was identified in a human donor in good health. Some clones in this sample may be carry-over from other donors' samples. CDR3 in amino acids: CASSQEWGDRAYEQYF.